Presented here are 13 T cell receptor beta chains from one specimen sequenced in a study of cytomegalovirus exposure and HLA in healthy donors. Some clones are missing from TCRdb's copy, which holds only in-frame ones; the method was immunoSEQ multiplex PCR. The sample shows more than 95,000 clones, about 85% of them seen only once. Source material: PBMCs. The receptor source for this set is a man between 18 and 29 years old in good health and CMV-seropositive.

CDR3 protein: CASSLETGSSGNTIYF. DNA of the CDR3: TGTGCCAGCAGCTTAGAAACAGGGTCGTCTGGAAACACCATATATTTT. The rearrangement links TRBV11-2 to TRBJ1-3, with D tentatively TRBD1 (6 bases). The CDR3 is made up of 16 amino acids. V was pared by 0 bases and J by 1 base, with 10 bases between. Per the germline V gene, CDR1 is SGHAT and CDR2 is FQNNGV.

The CDR3 here is CASSLPGAEAFF. The CDR3 DNA reads TGCGCCAGCAGCCTCCCAGGGGCGGAAGCTTTCTTT. This sequence joins TRBV5-1 and TRBJ1-1; tentative D call: TRBD1 (6 bases). This CDR3 comprises 12 residues. Germline V gene lookup returns CDR1 SGHRS and CDR2 YFSETQ. The V end lost 4 bases, the J end lost 8 bases, and 12 bases lay between the germline ends.

The chain joins TRBV18 to TRBJ2-1; TRBD2 is a possible D gene (7 bases). V was trimmed by 5 bases and J by 7 bases, leaving 18 bases between them. The CDR3 length is 15 residues. Per germline, CDR1 KGHSH and CDR2 LQKENI. The CDR3, as DNA: TGTGCCAGCTCAACGGCGGGGGCCGGGGTTAATGAGCAGTTCTTC. Residues: CASSTAGAGVNEQFF.

The gene calls are TRBV28 and TRBJ2-7, with D possibly matching TRBD1 (6 bases). V was cut by 6 bases and J by 3 bases, with 12 bases left in between. Germline V gene sequence: CDR1 MDHEN, CDR2 SYDVKM. CDR3 length: 13 amino acids. The CDR3 loop is CASSSGTRYEQYF. CDR3 sequence (DNA): TGTGCCAGCAGCTCCGGGACACGCTACGAGCAGTACTTC.

V is TRBV9 and J is TRBJ2-1; perhaps TRBD1 as D (5 bases). Deletions cut 0 bases from V and 5 bases from J, with 12 bases between. Germline V CDR1 and CDR2: SGDLS, YYNGEE. The CDR3 is 15 amino acids. CDR3: CASSVGQGPHNEQFF. CDR3 in DNA: TGTGCCAGCAGCGTAGGGCAGGGCCCCCACAATGAGCAGTTCTTC.

The chain combines TRBV21-1 with TRBJ2-7; no check of the table's D call, TRBD1, against the DNA was made. TRBV21-1 is shown as a pseudogene. This CDR3 has 12 residues. CDR3 sequence (DNA): TGTGGACGGCAGGGCAACCCCCACGAGCAGTACTTC. This sequence encodes CGRQGNPHEQYF.

This chain links TRBV19 with TRBJ1-2, with 8 positions matching TRBD1. This CDR3 region has 17 residues. V lost 3 bases, J lost 1 base, and 10 bases stayed unmatched. Germline loops: CDR1 LNHDA, CDR2 SQIVND (reference sequence). The CDR3 nucleotides read TGTGCCAGTAGTATGAGAGGACAGGGAGAAGTTAACTATGGCTACACCTTC. Translating it yields CASSMRGQGEVNYGYTF.

The chain employs TRBV4-3 and TRBJ2-1, with a possible D match to TRBD2 (6 bases). The V end was cut by 1 base, the J end by 10 bases, with 11 bases between. Germline CDR1 LGHNA, CDR2 YSLEER. The CDR3 runs 13 residues. CDR3 region: CASSQGGSGEQFF. In DNA, the CDR3 is TGCGCCAGCAGCCAAGGTGGAAGCGGGGAGCAGTTCTTC.

The chain uses TRBV25-1 and TRBJ1-2; D remains unclear. This CDR3 contains 12 residues. Germline V gene sequence: CDR1 MGHDK, CDR2 SYGVNS. The ends were cut back, 7 bases at V and 4 bases at J, with 10 bases in the middle. DNA for the CDR3: TGTGCCAGCAACAGTGAATTCTATGGCTACACCTTC. It translates to CASNSEFYGYTF.

This clone was detected only a few times. The chain links TRBV29-1 to TRBJ2-1; D possibly corresponds to TRBD2 (6 bases). Germline V gives CDR1 SQVTM, CDR2 ANQGSEA. The length of the CDR3 is 12 residues. CDR3 residues: CRGGEYYNEQFF. For the CDR3, the DNA is TGCAGGGGCGGGGAGTACTACAATGAGCAGTTCTTC.

V usage is TRBV7-9 and J usage is TRBJ2-2, with 7 bases aligning to TRBD1. The germline V gene has CDR1 SEHNR and CDR2 FQNEAQ (reference sequence). With V trimmed by 2 bases and J by 7 bases, 7 bases remained unmatched. The CDR3 extends over 15 amino acids. The CDR3 DNA follows: TGTGCCAGCAGCTTAACAGGGGCCTACATCGGGGAGCTGTTTTTT. It encodes CASSLTGAYIGELFF.

The V and J genes are TRBV5-6 and TRBJ2-7; a weak D match, TRBD1 (8 bases). V lost 4 bases and J 5 bases, leaving 19 bases between the germline ends. This CDR3 region has 15 residues. CDR1 SGHDT and CDR2 YYEEEE come from the germline V gene. CDR3 residues: CASSLLQGGSNEQYF. The CDR3 nucleotides read TGTGCCAGCAGCCTATTACAGGGGGGGAGTAACGAGCAGTACTTC.

This clone appeared once. The chain joins TRBV5-1 to TRBJ1-2; 7 nucleotides align to TRBD1. Germline loops: CDR1 SGHRS, CDR2 YFSETQ. V lost 4 bases, J lost 4 bases, and 10 bases stayed unmatched. There are 15 residues in the CDR3. CDR3 nucleotide sequence: TGCGCCAGCAGCCTCACGACAGGGCCAACCTATGGCTACACCTTC. Protein sequence: CASSLTTGPTYGYTF. Complete variable domain (other parts from reference TRBV5-1 and TRBJ1-2): KAGVTQTPRYLIKTRGQQVTLSCSPISGHRSVSWYQQTPGQGLQFLFEYFSETQRNKGNFPGRFSGRQFSNSRSEMNVSTLELGDSALYLCASSLTTGPTYGYTFGSGTRLTVV.